This T cell receptor (beta chain) originates from a study of response to subunit inactivated influenza vaccine. Study-wide results and caveats: The authors suggested that every seasonal influenza vaccination recruits few new T cells.

Germline V CDR1 and CDR2: LGHNA, YSLEER. CDR3 length: 16 residues. Losses at the gene ends were 3 bases for V and 4 bases for J; bases not matched to a gene: 8. TCRdb used MiXCR to reprocess the RT-PCR reads, holding one entry per CDR3 protein. Among about 800,000 distinct CDR3 sequences listed, 21% were seen once. A note on this clonotype: Its antigen is unknown.

Sequences were derived from PBMCs from blood, sampled roughly 5 days after vaccination. The rearrangement links TRBV4-3 to TRBJ2-1, with 8 bases that match TRBD1. The receptor was isolated from a man aged 45 to 65 who received an inactivated influenza vaccine. This CDR3 is CASSHETGAGYNEQFF. CDR3 nucleotides: TGCGCCAGCAGCCATGAGACAGGGGCAGGGTACAATGAGCAGTTCTTC.